Sequencing of this TCR beta chain was carried out in a study of blood T cell repertoires in COVID-19. In the study overall: Acute and convalescent COVID-19 samples came from the United States, Italy and Spain.

As processed by the authors: Amplification from reference gene primers served as the basis for estimated nucleated cell counts. Measured with immunoSEQ multiplex PCR; TCRdb has only the in-frame clones, and not every one. V, J and clone size reflect that table, while D and trimming were determined from the DNA. The data contain 200,000 or so clones, about 83% of them singletons. Seattle cases were enrolled at active infection and followed longitudinally. V was clipped by 9 bases and J by 5 bases; unmatched bases: 10. The length of the CDR3 is 15 residues. Germline V gene lookup returns CDR1 KGHDR and CDR2 SFDVKD.

This sequence joins TRBV24-1 and TRBJ2-2, with 8 bases aligning to TRBD1. This clonotype was sampled from a person aged 70 to 85 with COVID-19, enrolled during active disease. Sequenced sample: peripheral blood. The CDR3 spells CATGKTGAGTGELFF. The DNA of the CDR3 is TGTGCCACCGGGAAGACAGGGGCAGGTACCGGGGAGCTGTTTTTT.